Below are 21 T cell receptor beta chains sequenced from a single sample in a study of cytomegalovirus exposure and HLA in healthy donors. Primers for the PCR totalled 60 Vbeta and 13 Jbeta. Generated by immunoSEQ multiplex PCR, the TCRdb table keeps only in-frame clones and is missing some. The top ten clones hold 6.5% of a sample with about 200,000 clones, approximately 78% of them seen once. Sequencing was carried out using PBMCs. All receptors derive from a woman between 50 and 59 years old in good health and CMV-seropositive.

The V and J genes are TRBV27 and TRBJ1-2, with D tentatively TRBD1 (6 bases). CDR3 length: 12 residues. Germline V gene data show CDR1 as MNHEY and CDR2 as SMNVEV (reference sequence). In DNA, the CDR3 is TGTGCGTCGGGGGGGCTGGACTATGGCTACACCTTC. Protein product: CASGGLDYGYTF.

CDR3 amino acids: CASSLVASSYEQYF. DNA of the CDR3: TGCGCCAGCAGCTTGGTAGCCAGTTCCTACGAGCAGTACTTC. The chain couples TRBV5-1 to TRBJ2-7; D uncertain. Between the trimmed V and J ends, which lost 0 bases and 1 base, there was a span of 8 bases. The CDR3 length is 14 residues. From germline, CDR1 is SGHRS and CDR2 YFSETQ.

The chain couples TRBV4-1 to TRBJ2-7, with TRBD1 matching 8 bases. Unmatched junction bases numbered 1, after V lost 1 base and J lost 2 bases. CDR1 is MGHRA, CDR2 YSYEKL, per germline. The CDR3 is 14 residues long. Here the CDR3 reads CASSQVTGAYEQYF. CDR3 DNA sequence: TGCGCCAGCAGCCAAGTGACAGGGGCCTACGAGCAGTACTTC.

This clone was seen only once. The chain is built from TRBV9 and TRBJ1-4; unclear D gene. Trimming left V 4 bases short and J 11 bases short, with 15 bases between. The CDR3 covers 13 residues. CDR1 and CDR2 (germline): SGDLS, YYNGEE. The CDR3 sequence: CASSPLTAGKLFF. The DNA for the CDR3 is TGTGCCAGCAGCCCGCTTACGGCGGGGAAACTGTTTTTT. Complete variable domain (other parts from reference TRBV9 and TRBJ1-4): DSGVTQTPKHLITATGQRVTLRCSPRSGDLSVYWYQQSLDQGLQFLIQYYNGEERAKGNILERFSAQQFPDLHSELNLSSLELGDSALYFCASSPLTAGKLFFGSGTQLSVL.

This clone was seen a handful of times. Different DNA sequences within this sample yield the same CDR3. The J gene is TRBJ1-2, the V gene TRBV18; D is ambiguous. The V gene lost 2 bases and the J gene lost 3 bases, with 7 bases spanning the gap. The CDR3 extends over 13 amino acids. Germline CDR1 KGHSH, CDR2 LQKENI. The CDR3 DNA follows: TGTGCCAGCTCACCAGACGGAGACTATGGCTACACCTTC. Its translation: CASSPDGDYGYTF.

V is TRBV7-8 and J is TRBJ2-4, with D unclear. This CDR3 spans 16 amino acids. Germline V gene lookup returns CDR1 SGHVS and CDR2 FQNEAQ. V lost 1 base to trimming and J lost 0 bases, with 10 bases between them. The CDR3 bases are TGTGCCAGCAGCTTAGAATACAGTTTAGCCAAAAACATTCAGTACTTC. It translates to CASSLEYSLAKNIQYF.

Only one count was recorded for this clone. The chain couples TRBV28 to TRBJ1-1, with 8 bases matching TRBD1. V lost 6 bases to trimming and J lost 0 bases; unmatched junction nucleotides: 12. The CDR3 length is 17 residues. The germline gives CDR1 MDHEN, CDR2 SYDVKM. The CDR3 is CASRRMGAGGLNTEAFF. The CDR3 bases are TGTGCCAGCAGACGAATGGGGGCAGGGGGCTTGAACACTGAAGCTTTCTTT.

CDR3 loop: CASSPRQGSYGYTF. In DNA form, the CDR3 reads TGTGCCAGTAGTCCTCGTCAGGGGTCCTATGGCTACACCTTC. The genes are TRBV19 and TRBJ1-2, with D tentatively TRBD1 (6 bases). V gave up 5 bases and J gave up 4 bases, with 14 bases separating them. The CDR3 spans 14 residues. CDR1 and CDR2 (germline): LNHDA, SQIVND (reference sequence).

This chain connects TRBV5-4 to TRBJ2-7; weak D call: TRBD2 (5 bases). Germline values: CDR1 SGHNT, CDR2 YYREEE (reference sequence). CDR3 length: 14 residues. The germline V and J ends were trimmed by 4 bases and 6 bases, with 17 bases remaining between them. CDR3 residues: CASSGGPLVREQYF. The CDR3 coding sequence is TGTGCCAGCAGCGGCGGGCCCCTTGTCCGCGAGCAGTACTTC.

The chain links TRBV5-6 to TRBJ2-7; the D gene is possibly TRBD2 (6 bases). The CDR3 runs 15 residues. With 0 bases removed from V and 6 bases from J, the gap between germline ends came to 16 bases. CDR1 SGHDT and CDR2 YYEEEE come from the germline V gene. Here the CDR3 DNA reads TGTGCCAGCAGCTTGGTGCGGGACCCTGAGGGCGAGCAGTACTTC. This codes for CASSLVRDPEGEQYF. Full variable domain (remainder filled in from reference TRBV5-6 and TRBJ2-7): DAGVTQSPTHLIKTRGQQVTLRCSPKSGHDTVSWYQQALGQGPQFIFQYYEEEERQRGNFPDRFSGHQFPNYSSELNVNALLLGDSALYLCASSLVRDPEGEQYFGPGTRLTVT.

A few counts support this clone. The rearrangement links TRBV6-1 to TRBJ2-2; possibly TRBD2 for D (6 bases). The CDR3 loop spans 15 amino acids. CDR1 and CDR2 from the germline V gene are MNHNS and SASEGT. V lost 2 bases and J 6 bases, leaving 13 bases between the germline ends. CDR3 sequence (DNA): TGTGCCAGCAGTGAATCGGGACTTACACCCGGGGAGCTGTTTTTT. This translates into CASSESGLTPGELFF.

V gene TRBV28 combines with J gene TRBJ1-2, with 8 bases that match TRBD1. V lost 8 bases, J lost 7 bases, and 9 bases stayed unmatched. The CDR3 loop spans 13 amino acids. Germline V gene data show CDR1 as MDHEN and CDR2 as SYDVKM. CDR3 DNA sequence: TGTGCCAGCGAGGCAGGGGGCGCAGTTGGCTACACCTTC. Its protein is CASEAGGAVGYTF.

CDR3 nucleotides: TGTGCCTGGAGTAGGCAGGGACAGGGAACCGGGGAGCTGTTTTTT. It codes for CAWSRQGQGTGELFF. The gene calls are TRBV30 and TRBJ2-2, with 9 positions matching TRBD1. CDR3 length: 15 amino acids. The junction had 6 bases not matched to a gene; V was cut back by 2 bases and J by 5 bases. Germline V gene sequence: CDR1 GTSNPN, CDR2 SVGIG (reference sequence).

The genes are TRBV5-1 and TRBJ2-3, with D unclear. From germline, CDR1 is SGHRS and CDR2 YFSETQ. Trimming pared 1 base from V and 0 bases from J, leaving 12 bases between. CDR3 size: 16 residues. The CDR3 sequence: CASSLILGISTDTQYF. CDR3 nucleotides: TGCGCCAGCAGCTTGATTCTAGGAATTAGCACAGATACGCAGTATTTT.

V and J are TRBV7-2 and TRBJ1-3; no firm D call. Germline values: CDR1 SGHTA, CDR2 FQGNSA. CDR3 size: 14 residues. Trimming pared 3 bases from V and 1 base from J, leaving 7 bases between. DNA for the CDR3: TGTGCCAGCAGCTTCGGAGGGTCTGGAAACACCATATATTTT. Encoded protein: CASSFGGSGNTIYF. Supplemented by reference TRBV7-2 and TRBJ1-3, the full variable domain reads GAGVSQSPSNKVTEKGKDVELRCDPISGHTALYWYRQSLGQGLEFLIYFQGNSAPDKSGLPSDRFSAERTGGSVSTLTIQRTQQEDSAVYLCASSFGGSGNTIYFGEGSWLTVV.

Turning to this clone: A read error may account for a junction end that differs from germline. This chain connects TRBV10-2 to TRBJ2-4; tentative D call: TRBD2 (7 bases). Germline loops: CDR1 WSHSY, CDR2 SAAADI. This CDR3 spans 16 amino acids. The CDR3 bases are TGCGCCAGCAGTGAGGGGTGGCGGGGGCGAGGAAACAGTCAGTACTTC. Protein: CASSEGWRGRGNSQYF.

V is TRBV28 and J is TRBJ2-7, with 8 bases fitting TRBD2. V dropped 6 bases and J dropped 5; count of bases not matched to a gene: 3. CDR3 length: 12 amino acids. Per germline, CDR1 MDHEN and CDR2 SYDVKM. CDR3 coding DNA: TGTGCCAGCAGCCCGGGGGGGCACGAGCAGTACTTC. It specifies CASSPGGHEQYF.

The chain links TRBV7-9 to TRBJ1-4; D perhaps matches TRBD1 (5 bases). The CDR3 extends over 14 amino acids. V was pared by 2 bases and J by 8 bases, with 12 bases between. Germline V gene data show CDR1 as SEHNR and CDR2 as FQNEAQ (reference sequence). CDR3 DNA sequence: TGTGCCAGCAGCTTATCGTGGGGCAGGGAAAAACTGTTTTTT. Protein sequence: CASSLSWGREKLFF.

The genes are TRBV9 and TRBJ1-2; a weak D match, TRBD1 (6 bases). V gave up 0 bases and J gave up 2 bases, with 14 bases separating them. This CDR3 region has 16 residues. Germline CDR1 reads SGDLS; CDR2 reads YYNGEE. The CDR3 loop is CASSVDYGGANYGYTF. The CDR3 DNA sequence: TGTGCCAGCAGCGTAGATTACGGGGGGGCGAACTATGGCTACACCTTC.

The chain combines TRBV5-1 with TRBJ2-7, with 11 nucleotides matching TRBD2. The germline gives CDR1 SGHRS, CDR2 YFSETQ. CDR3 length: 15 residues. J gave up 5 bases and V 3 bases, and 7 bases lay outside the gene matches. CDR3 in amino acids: CASSWGTSGIDEQYF. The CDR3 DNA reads TGCGCCAGCAGCTGGGGGACTAGCGGTATCGACGAGCAGTACTTC.

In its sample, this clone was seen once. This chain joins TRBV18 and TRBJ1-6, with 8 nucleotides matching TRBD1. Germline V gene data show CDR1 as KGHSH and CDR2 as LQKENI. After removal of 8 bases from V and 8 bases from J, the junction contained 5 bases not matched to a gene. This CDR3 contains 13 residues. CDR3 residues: CASIDRGYSPLHF. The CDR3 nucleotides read TGTGCCAGCATAGACAGGGGCTATTCACCCCTCCACTTT.